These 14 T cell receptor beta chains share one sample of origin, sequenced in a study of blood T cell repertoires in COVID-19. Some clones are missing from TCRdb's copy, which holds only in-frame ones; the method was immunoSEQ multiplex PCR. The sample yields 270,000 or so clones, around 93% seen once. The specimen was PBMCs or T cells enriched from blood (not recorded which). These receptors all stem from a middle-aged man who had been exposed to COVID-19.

CDR3: CAWALQGNTEAFF. CDR3 sequence (DNA): TGTGCCTGGGCGCTTCAGGGGAACACTGAAGCTTTCTTT. The rearrangement joins TRBV30 to TRBJ1-1; possibly TRBD1 for D (5 bases). Trimming left V 5 bases short and J 1 base short, with 11 bases between. The CDR3 runs to 13 residues. Germline lookup yields CDR1 GTSNPN and CDR2 SVGIG (reference sequence).

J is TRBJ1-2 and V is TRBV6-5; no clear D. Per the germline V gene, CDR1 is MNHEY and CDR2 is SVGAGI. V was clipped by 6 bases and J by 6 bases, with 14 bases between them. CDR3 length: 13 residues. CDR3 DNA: TGTGCCAGCAGCCAGTATCGTGGAGATGGCTACACCTTC. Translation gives CASSQYRGDGYTF.

CDR3 amino acids: CSDRQGSSYNEQFF. The CDR3 DNA is TGCAGCGATCGACAGGGGAGCTCCTACAATGAGCAGTTCTTC. This sequence joins TRBV29-1 and TRBJ2-1, with 8 bases matching TRBD1. The CDR3 is 14 amino acids. CDR1 SQVTM and CDR2 ANQGSEA come from the germline V gene. With V trimmed by 7 bases and J by 0 bases, 5 bases remained unmatched.

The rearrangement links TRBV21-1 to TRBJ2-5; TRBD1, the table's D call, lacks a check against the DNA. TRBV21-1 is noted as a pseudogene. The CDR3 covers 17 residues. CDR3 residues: CARRKQTGTKHQETQYF. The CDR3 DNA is TGTGCCAGGAGAAAACAAACCGGGACAAAACACCAAGAGACCCAGTACTTC.

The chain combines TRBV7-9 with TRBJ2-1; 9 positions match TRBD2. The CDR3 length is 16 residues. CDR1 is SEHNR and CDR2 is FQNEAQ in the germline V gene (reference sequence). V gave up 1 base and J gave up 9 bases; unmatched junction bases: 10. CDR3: CASSLVASGKIGEQFF. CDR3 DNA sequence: TGTGCCAGCAGCTTAGTAGCTAGCGGGAAGATAGGTGAGCAGTTCTTC. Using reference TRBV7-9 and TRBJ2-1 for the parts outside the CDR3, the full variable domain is DTGVSQNPRHKITKRGQNVTFRCDPISEHNRLYWYRQTLGQGPEFLTYFQNEAQLEKSRLLSDRFSAERPKGSFSTLEIQRTEQGDSAMYLCASSLVASGKIGEQFFGPGTRLTVL.

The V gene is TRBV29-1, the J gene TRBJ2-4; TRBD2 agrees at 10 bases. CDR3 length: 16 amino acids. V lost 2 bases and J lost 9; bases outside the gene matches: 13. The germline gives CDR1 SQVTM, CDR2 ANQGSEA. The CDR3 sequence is CSVEKLAGLWESIQYF. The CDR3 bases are TGCAGCGTTGAAAAACTAGCGGGACTGTGGGAAAGCATTCAGTACTTC.

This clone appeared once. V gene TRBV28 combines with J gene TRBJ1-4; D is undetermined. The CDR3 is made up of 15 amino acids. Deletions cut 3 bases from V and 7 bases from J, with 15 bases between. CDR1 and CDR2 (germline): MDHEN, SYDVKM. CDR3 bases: TGTGCCAGCAGTTTGATCGTCAAAACGGGTGAAAAACTGTTTTTT. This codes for CASSLIVKTGEKLFF.

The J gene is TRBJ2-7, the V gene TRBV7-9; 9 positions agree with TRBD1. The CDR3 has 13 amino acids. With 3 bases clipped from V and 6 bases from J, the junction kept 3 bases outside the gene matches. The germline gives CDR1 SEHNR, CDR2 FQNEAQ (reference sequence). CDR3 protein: CASSFGTGSEQYF. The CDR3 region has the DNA TGTGCCAGCAGCTTCGGGACAGGGAGCGAGCAGTACTTC.

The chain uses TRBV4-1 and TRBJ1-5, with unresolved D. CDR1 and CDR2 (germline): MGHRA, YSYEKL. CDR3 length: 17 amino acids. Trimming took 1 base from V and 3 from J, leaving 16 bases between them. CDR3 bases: TGCGCCAGCAGCCAAGTCTCTCGGGGAGGCACCAATCAGCCCCAGCATTTT. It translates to CASSQVSRGGTNQPQHF.

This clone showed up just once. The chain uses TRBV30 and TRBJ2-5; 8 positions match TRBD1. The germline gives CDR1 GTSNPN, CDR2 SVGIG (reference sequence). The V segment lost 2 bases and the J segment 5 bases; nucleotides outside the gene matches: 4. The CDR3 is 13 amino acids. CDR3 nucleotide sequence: TGTGCCTGGAGTTTAAGGGACAGGGAGACCCAGTACTTC. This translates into CAWSLRDRETQYF.

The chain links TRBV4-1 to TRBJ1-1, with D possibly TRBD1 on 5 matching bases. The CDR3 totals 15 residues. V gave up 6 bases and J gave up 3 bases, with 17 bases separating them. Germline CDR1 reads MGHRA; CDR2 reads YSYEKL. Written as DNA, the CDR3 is TGCGCCAGCAGTCAGCCTTCAGGGTATGACACTGAAGCTTTCTTT. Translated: CASSQPSGYDTEAFF.

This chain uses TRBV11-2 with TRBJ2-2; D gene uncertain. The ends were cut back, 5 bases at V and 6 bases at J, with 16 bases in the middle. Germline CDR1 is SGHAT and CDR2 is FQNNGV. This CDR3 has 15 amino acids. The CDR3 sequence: CASSTRSTTPGELFF. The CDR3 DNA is TGTGCCAGCAGCACCCGTTCGACGACACCCGGGGAGCTGTTTTTT.

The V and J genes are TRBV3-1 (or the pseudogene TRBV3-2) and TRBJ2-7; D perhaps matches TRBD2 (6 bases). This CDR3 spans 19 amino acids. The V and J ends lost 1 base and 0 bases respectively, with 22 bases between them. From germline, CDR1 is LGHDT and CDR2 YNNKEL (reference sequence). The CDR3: CASSQAPLGHGGYSYEQYF. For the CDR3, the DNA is TGTGCCAGCAGCCAAGCCCCACTTGGTCACGGAGGGTACTCCTACGAGCAGTACTTC.

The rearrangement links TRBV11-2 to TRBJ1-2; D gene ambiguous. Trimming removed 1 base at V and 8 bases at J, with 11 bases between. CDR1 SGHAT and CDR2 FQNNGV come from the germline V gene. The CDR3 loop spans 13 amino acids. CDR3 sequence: CASSLVDGGGYTF. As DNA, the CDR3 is TGTGCCAGCAGCTTAGTAGACGGCGGGGGCTACACCTTC. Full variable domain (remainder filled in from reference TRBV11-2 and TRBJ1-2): EAGVAQSPRYKIIEKRQSVAFWCNPISGHATLYWYQQILGQGPKLLIQFQNNGVVDDSQLPKDRFSAERLKGVDSTLKIQPAKLEDSAVYLCASSLVDGGGYTFGSGTRLTVV.